This T cell receptor beta chain was documented in a study of blood T cell repertoires in COVID-19 (TCRdb year 2020). For the wider study: The collaborator samples originated in the United States, Italy and Spain and spanned the acute and convalescent phases of COVID-19. The material from the prospective study consisted of cDNA or gDNA derived from T cells, B-cell-depleted T cells, or PBMCs. Deeply sampled blood TCRbeta repertoires from subjects exposed to, actively infected with, or recovered from COVID-19 were included in the dataset. The repertoires were released in a freely available public database intended as a resource for research on the immune response to SARS-CoV-2. The samples were drawn from two sources: the first 160 participants of the ongoing ImmuneRACE study, and 1,000 to 1,500 subjects contributed by 6 global collaborators. Nearly every sample came with metadata listing a de-identified subject ID, COVID-19 status, age in years and sex. HLA class I and class II types, where available, came from metadata supplied by the sample provider rather than from assay-based typing. What the authors observed across the whole study: Clinical and demographic metadata were provided uncurated, with the amount varying by source and participant.

This clone was counted between two and nine times. The antigen this receptor binds is unknown. Base qualities were left out, and no much larger clone turns up one base away. TCRbeta CDR3 regions were amplified from genomic DNA using the immunoSEQ Assay, a bias-controlled multiplex PCR. The study's own analysis went as follows. The number of nucleated cells in each sample was estimated by amplification of reference gene primers within the assay. Sequence reads were collapsed and filtered to measure the absolute abundance of every unique TCRbeta CDR3 rearrangement. For each sample, productive Simpson clonality was calculated as the square root of Simpson's diversity index across productive rearrangements. TCRdb stores this immuneACCESS table with in-frame sequences only. Part of the clones is absent; in the studies checked, under half of the shortfall reflects unresolved V genes, and no reason is known for the rest. For V, J and clone size, that table is used; D and trimming come from the DNA. Recorded for this sample are around 480,000 clones; 87% of them occurred a single time. Together, the top ten hold under 0.85% of the sample.

Participants in the prospective study were enrolled through a virtual design, were aged about 18 to 89 years, and lived in fewer than 30 United States geographic areas. In the prospective study, cohorts were assigned on the basis of participant-reported clinical history obtained from a screening survey and a study questionnaire. For ImmuneRACE Cohort 3, a participant was defined as recovered based on two consecutive negative NP/OP PCR tests, clearance by a healthcare professional, or resolution of symptoms. Each participant in the prospective study had whole blood, serum and a nasopharyngeal or oropharyngeal swab collected by mobile phlebotomists. Additional blood draws and questionnaires over an approximately two-month period could optionally be provided by prospective study participants. Prospective study blood samples were shipped either frozen or at room temperature before DNA extraction. The sample comprised PBMCs or T cells enriched from blood (not recorded which). The receptor's source is a woman between 18 and 30 years old who had recovered from COVID-19.

The DNA reads as follows: TGTGCCTGGACAAGACAGGGCGGTCAGCCCCAGCATTTT. It translates as CAWTRQGGQPQHF. The rearrangement combines TRBV30 with TRBJ1-5, with TRBD1 identical over 7 junction bases. The CDR3, from cysteine to phenylalanine, totals 13 residues. Only CDR3 DNA is held: 39 bases, read in frame from base 1. According to the germline V gene (reference sequence), CDR1 reads GTSNPN and CDR2 reads SVGIG. Unmatched junction bases come to 6, with V trimmed by 4 bases and J by 6 bases.